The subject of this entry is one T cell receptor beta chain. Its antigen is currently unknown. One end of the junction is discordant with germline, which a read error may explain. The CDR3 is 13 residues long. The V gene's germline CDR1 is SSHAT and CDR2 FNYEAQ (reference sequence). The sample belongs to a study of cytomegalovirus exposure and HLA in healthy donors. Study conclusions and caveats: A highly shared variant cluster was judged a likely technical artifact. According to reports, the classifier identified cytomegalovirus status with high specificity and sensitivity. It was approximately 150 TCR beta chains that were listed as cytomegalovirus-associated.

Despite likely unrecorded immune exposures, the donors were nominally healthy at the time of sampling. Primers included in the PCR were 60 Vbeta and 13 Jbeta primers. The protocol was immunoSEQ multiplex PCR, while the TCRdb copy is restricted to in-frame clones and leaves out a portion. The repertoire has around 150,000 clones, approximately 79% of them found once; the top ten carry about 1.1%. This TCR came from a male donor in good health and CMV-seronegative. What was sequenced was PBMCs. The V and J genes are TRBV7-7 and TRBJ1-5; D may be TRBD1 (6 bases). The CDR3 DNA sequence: TGTGCTAGCAGCTCCGGACAGAATCAGCCCCAGCATTTT. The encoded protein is CASSSGQNQPQHF.